The T cell receptor (beta chain) described here comes from a study of cytomegalovirus exposure and HLA in healthy donors. Study-wide points: Rare TCR sequences dominated, though some public TCRs recurred in many donors. Later on, an analysis found that several of the most significant clusters appeared to be linked to common viral pathogens, which included parvovirus B19. In a later analysis, approximately 15,000 TCR beta sequences were associated with HLA alleles at 0.05 false discovery rate. Through in vitro validation, a few CMV-associated chains were shown to be specific for CMV antigens.

A word on this clone: Its matching antigen is unknown.

It was with 60 Vbeta and 13 Jbeta primers that the PCR ran. Assay used: immunoSEQ multiplex PCR; TCRdb lists only in-frame clones, some missing. This table holds 180,000 or so clones, around 81% found once. The CDR3 spans 13 residues. The V gene end was trimmed by 1 base and the J gene end by 15 bases; junction bases not matched to a gene: 5. The germline V gene has CDR1 SGHTA and CDR2 FQGNSA. The sample comprised PBMCs. The source is a woman in her 30s in good health and CMV-seropositive. This chain joins TRBV7-2 and TRBJ2-1, with 11 bases aligning to TRBD1. In DNA form, the CDR3 reads TGTGCCAGCAGCTTAGGGACAGGGGGCGCATCGTTCTTC. This codes for CASSLGTGGASFF.